This TCR beta chain emerged from a study of cytomegalovirus exposure and HLA in healthy donors. Germline V CDR1 and CDR2: MNHNY, SVGAGI (reference sequence). This CDR3 is 16 amino acids long. 60 Vbeta and 13 Jbeta primers were used in PCR. How the authors handled the data: Unique TCR beta chains numbered about 80 million in a later analysis, with approximately 10 million shared. Produced via immunoSEQ multiplex PCR; TCRdb's table is partial and in-frame only. The DNA was the basis for D and trimming; V, J and clone size are from that table. The sample has roughly 130,000 clones, around 66% seen once. In regard to this clone: Compared with germline, one end of the junction differs, possibly owing to a read error.

This receptor was identified in a man aged 18 to 30 in good health and CMV-seronegative. The chain recombines TRBV6-6 with TRBJ2-7; tentatively, D is TRBD2 (5 bases). Sequencing input: PBMCs. CDR3 sequence (DNA): TGTGCCAACAGTTACCCCATGAGGGCCGGGGTTGACGAGCAGTACTTC. Translation gives CANSYPMRAGVDEQYF.